The clone carrying this T cell receptor (beta chain) came up a few times. Compared with germline, one end of the junction differs, possibly owing to a read error. This sample is drawn from a study of molecular identifiers for immune sequencing clone quantification. CD8+CD4-CCR7+CD45RA+ cells were sorted as naive CD8 T cells. TCRdb called the PCR reads again in MiXCR, with one record for every CDR3 protein. The table lists about 640,000 distinct CDR3 sequences, 15% to 20% of them singletons. The CDR3 contains 16 residues. CDR1 and CDR2 (germline): DFQATT, SNEGSKA (reference sequence). The TCR was taken from a human donor in good health. Some libraries in this study had Jurkat cell RNA spiked in. J is TRBJ1-2 and V is TRBV20-1; 9 bases line up with TRBD1. Sequencing input: naive CD8+ T cells from blood, with Jurkat cell RNA spiked in. Subset denoted: FACS-sorted CD8+CD4-CCR7+CD45RA+ naive T cells. The CDR3 DNA follows: TGCAGTGCTAGAGAAGAACAGGGGGCATCTAACTGTGGCTACACCTTC. Its translation: CSAREEQGASNCGYTF.